This T cell receptor (beta chain) was recorded in a study of CD8 T cells in ankylosing spondylitis. This clonotype turned up a few times. Antigen: not known. Each TCR beta library was made by quantitative 5'-RACE that incorporated molecular barcodes. MiXCR, run by TCRdb on the 5' RACE reads, gives a single entry per CDR3 protein. Of roughly 240,000 distinct CDR3 sequences in the sample, about 30% were seen once. V was trimmed by 4 bases and J by 8 bases, leaving 11 bases between them. There are 12 residues in the CDR3. CDR1 SGHAT and CDR2 FQDESV come from the germline V gene (reference sequence). Whole-study results and caveats: Previous work reported some of these motif variants in the synovial fluid and blood of reactive arthritis. Seemingly distinctive of ankylosing spondylitis blood was a TCR beta motif formed by eight highly homologous variants. Disease-linked clones bore a CD8+ phenotype, appearing relatively rarely in peripheral blood.

V and J are TRBV11-1 and TRBJ1-2; weak D call: TRBD1 (5 bases). Sequencing input: blood, either unsorted or a sorted T cell fraction (not recorded which). The clonotype comes from a male donor with ankylosing spondylitis or in good health (not recorded which). CDR3 sequence (DNA): TGTGCCAGCAGCTCCCAGGGCGGAGGCTACACCTTC. The encoded protein is CASSSQGGGYTF.